Listed below are T cell receptor beta chains from one sample, sequenced in a study of blood T cell repertoires in COVID-19. Clones were sequenced by immunoSEQ multiplex PCR, and TCRdb holds only the in-frame ones, with some missing. The repertoire holds tens of thousands of clones, approximately 85% seen once, with roughly an eighth in the top ten. The source material was peripheral blood. The source of these receptors is a human donor with acute or convalescent COVID-19. The donor label of this sample is uncertain. Each CDR3 is given with its conserved first and last residue. Each record gives: V gene, J gene, D gene, clone size, CDR3 protein, CDR3 DNA. D genes are given only for firm matches. Size values are once, few and many counts, or a class for expanded clones, and some rows have none.

v_gene: TRBV2; j_gene: TRBJ1-4; d_gene: TRBD1; abundance: NA; CDR3aa: CASSQQGGTNEKLFF; CDR3nt: TGTGCCAGCAGCCAACAGGGGGGAACTAATGAAAAACTGTTTTTT
v_gene: TRBV28; j_gene: TRBJ1-2; d_gene: NA; abundance: NA; CDR3aa: CASSFWTESGYGYTF; CDR3nt: TGTGCCAGCAGTTTTTGGACAGAGTCTGGCTATGGCTACACCTTC
v_gene: TRBV11-3; j_gene: TRBJ2-7; d_gene: NA; abundance: NA; CDR3aa: CASTFGTGTSYEQYF; CDR3nt: TGTGCCAGCACCTTCGGGACCGGGACATCCTACGAGCAGTACTTC
v_gene: TRBV24-1; j_gene: TRBJ2-5; d_gene: TRBD1; abundance: NA; CDR3aa: CATSDRTGGLETQYF; CDR3nt: TGTGCCACCAGTGACCGGACAGGGGGCTTAGAGACCCAGTACTTC
v_gene: TRBV29-1; j_gene: TRBJ2-5; d_gene: TRBD1; abundance: NA; CDR3aa: CSVRQGSETQYF; CDR3nt: TGCAGCGTTAGACAGGGTTCCGAGACCCAGTACTTC
v_gene: TRBV30; j_gene: TRBJ2-1; d_gene: NA; abundance: NA; CDR3aa: CAWELGLGGYNEQFF; CDR3nt: TGTGCCTGGGAACTGGGCCTCGGAGGTTACAATGAGCAGTTCTTC
v_gene: TRBV6-5; j_gene: TRBJ1-3; d_gene: NA; abundance: NA; CDR3aa: CASSLGGNTIYF; CDR3nt: TGTGCCAGCAGCCTCGGGGGAAACACCATATATTTT
v_gene: TRBV19; j_gene: TRBJ2-7; d_gene: NA; abundance: NA; CDR3aa: CATAGAGNEQYF; CDR3nt: TGTGCCACCGCGGGGGCGGGAAACGAGCAGTACTTC
v_gene: TRBV11-2; j_gene: TRBJ1-2; d_gene: NA; abundance: NA; CDR3aa: CASSPGGANYGYTF; CDR3nt: TGTGCCAGCAGCCCCGGGGGGGCTAACTATGGCTACACCTTC
v_gene: TRBV19; j_gene: TRBJ2-1; d_gene: TRBD2; abundance: NA; CDR3aa: CASSTGTSGAPGFSYNEQFF; CDR3nt: TGTGCCAGTAGTACCGGGACTAGCGGAGCCCCAGGATTCTCCTACAATGAGCAGTTCTTC
v_gene: TRBV28; j_gene: TRBJ2-5; d_gene: NA; abundance: NA; CDR3aa: CASSSPPLLETQYF; CDR3nt: TGTGCCAGCAGTTCCCCGCCCCTATTGGAGACCCAGTACTTC
v_gene: TRBV11-3; j_gene: TRBJ1-3; d_gene: NA; abundance: NA; CDR3aa: CASQPAGSSGNTIYF; CDR3nt: TGTGCCAGCCAACCGGCGGGTTCCTCTGGAAACACCATATATTTT
v_gene: TRBV18; j_gene: TRBJ2-1; d_gene: TRBD2; abundance: NA; CDR3aa: CASSRMLASGGHSSYNEQFF; CDR3nt: TGTGCCAGCTCACGTATGTTAGCTAGCGGGGGGCACAGCTCCTACAATGAGCAGTTCTTC
v_gene: TRBV3-1/TRBV3-2; j_gene: TRBJ1-3; d_gene: TRBD1; abundance: NA; CDR3aa: CASSQGTGYGNTIYF; CDR3nt: TGTGCCAGCAGCCAAGGGACAGGGTACGGAAACACCATATATTTT
v_gene: TRBV18; j_gene: TRBJ1-4; d_gene: NA; abundance: NA; CDR3aa: CASSPGPNEKLFF; CDR3nt: TGTGCCAGCTCACCAGGGCCCAATGAAAAACTGTTTTTT
v_gene: TRBV7-9; j_gene: TRBJ1-2; d_gene: NA; abundance: NA; CDR3aa: CASSSLTENYGYTF; CDR3nt: TGTGCCAGCAGCTCCCTGACGGAGAACTATGGCTACACCTTC
v_gene: TRBV30; j_gene: TRBJ2-7; d_gene: TRBD2; abundance: few; CDR3aa: CAWGLSGSSYEQYF; CDR3nt: TGTGCCTGGGGCCTTAGCGGGAGCTCCTACGAGCAGTACTTC
v_gene: TRBV9; j_gene: TRBJ1-2; d_gene: TRBD1; abundance: NA; CDR3aa: CASSEGDRGGNYGYTF; CDR3nt: TGTGCCAGCAGCGAGGGAGACAGGGGAGGGAACTATGGCTACACCTTC
v_gene: TRBV5-4; j_gene: TRBJ1-1; d_gene: NA; abundance: few; CDR3aa: CASSPTRGVGTEAFF; CDR3nt: TGTGCCAGCAGCCCCACCCGGGGGGTAGGGACTGAAGCTTTCTTT
v_gene: TRBV7-2; j_gene: TRBJ1-1; d_gene: TRBD1; abundance: NA; CDR3aa: CASSLDGTGRAFF; CDR3nt: TGTGCCAGCAGCTTAGATGGGACAGGACGAGCTTTCTTT
v_gene: TRBV18; j_gene: TRBJ2-1; d_gene: NA; abundance: few; CDR3aa: CASSELGPSSYNEQFF; CDR3nt: TGTGCCAGCTCAGAACTGGGGCCGTCCTCCTACAATGAGCAGTTCTTC
v_gene: TRBV10-3; j_gene: TRBJ1-5; d_gene: TRBD1; abundance: NA; CDR3aa: CAISPGQEGNQPQHF; CDR3nt: TGTGCCATCAGCCCCGGACAGGAGGGCAATCAGCCCCAGCATTTT
v_gene: TRBV10-3; j_gene: TRBJ1-1; d_gene: TRBD1; abundance: NA; CDR3aa: CAISESGGQGAWLTEAFF; CDR3nt: TGTGCCATCAGTGAGTCGGGCGGACAGGGGGCTTGGTTGACTGAAGCTTTCTTT
v_gene: TRBV7-3; j_gene: TRBJ2-2; d_gene: TRBD2; abundance: once; CDR3aa: CASSLNTAGGITGELFF; CDR3nt: TGTGCCAGCAGCCTAAATACTGCGGGAGGGATCACCGGGGAGCTGTTTTTT
v_gene: TRBV30; j_gene: TRBJ2-3; d_gene: TRBD1; abundance: NA; CDR3aa: CAWSPGQGMDTQYF; CDR3nt: TGTGCCTGGAGTCCGGGACAGGGAATGGATACGCAGTATTTT
v_gene: TRBV4-3; j_gene: TRBJ1-4; d_gene: TRBD1; abundance: NA; CDR3aa: CASSQERSGQGNEKLFF; CDR3nt: TGCGCCAGCAGCCAAGAAAGGTCCGGACAGGGGAATGAAAAACTGTTTTTT
v_gene: TRBV2; j_gene: TRBJ2-1; d_gene: TRBD2; abundance: NA; CDR3aa: CASSDWGLARYNEQFF; CDR3nt: TGTGCCAGCAGTGATTGGGGACTAGCCCGCTACAATGAGCAGTTCTTC
v_gene: TRBV2; j_gene: TRBJ1-5; d_gene: NA; abundance: NA; CDR3aa: CASSELRSNQPQHF; CDR3nt: TGTGCCAGCAGTGAACTGCGCTCAAATCAGCCCCAGCATTTT
v_gene: TRBV4-3; j_gene: TRBJ2-7; d_gene: TRBD2; abundance: NA; CDR3aa: CASSLSPMGGGYEQYF; CDR3nt: TGCGCCAGCAGCCTCAGCCCGATGGGCGGGGGATACGAGCAGTACTTC
v_gene: TRBV19; j_gene: TRBJ1-2; d_gene: NA; abundance: NA; CDR3aa: CASSIVGTTNYGYTF; CDR3nt: TGTGCCAGTAGTATAGTGGGCACGACTAACTATGGCTACACCTTC
v_gene: TRBV7-9; j_gene: TRBJ2-2; d_gene: TRBD2; abundance: NA; CDR3aa: CAYGGLAGDTGELFF; CDR3nt: TGTGCCTACGGGGGACTAGCGGGTGATACCGGGGAGCTGTTTTTT
v_gene: TRBV7-9; j_gene: TRBJ2-7; d_gene: NA; abundance: NA; CDR3aa: CASSGLRRFSSYEQYF; CDR3nt: TGTGCCAGCAGCGGGTTGAGGCGATTCAGCTCCTACGAGCAGTACTTC
v_gene: TRBV11-2; j_gene: TRBJ2-3; d_gene: NA; abundance: NA; CDR3aa: CASSRWGTPEDTQYF; CDR3nt: TGTGCCAGCAGCCGGTGGGGGACACCTGAAGATACGCAGTATTTT
v_gene: TRBV13; j_gene: TRBJ2-7; d_gene: NA; abundance: NA; CDR3aa: CASSLAGNSYEQYF; CDR3nt: TGTGCCAGCAGCTTAGCCGGGAACTCCTACGAGCAGTACTTC
v_gene: TRBV5-4; j_gene: TRBJ2-6; d_gene: NA; abundance: once; CDR3aa: CASSFQGPGANVLTF; CDR3nt: TGTGCCAGCAGCTTTCAGGGGCCTGGGGCCAACGTCCTGACTTTC
v_gene: TRBV18; j_gene: TRBJ2-1; d_gene: TRBD2; abundance: NA; CDR3aa: CASSPLLGLAGEDNEQFF; CDR3nt: TGTGCCAGCTCACCACTCCTGGGACTAGCGGGAGAGGACAATGAGCAGTTCTTC
v_gene: TRBV6-5; j_gene: TRBJ1-1; d_gene: NA; abundance: NA; CDR3aa: CASSYADSTEAFF; CDR3nt: TGTGCCAGCAGTTACGCTGACTCCACTGAAGCTTTCTTT
v_gene: TRBV20-1; j_gene: TRBJ1-6; d_gene: NA; abundance: NA; CDR3aa: CSLNGDSPLHF; CDR3nt: TGCAGTCTAAACGGAGATTCACCCCTCCACTTT
v_gene: TRBV28; j_gene: TRBJ2-2; d_gene: TRBD2; abundance: NA; CDR3aa: CASGTSGGARAGELFF; CDR3nt: TGTGCCAGCGGGACTAGCGGGGGGGCCCGGGCCGGGGAGCTGTTTTTT
v_gene: TRBV28; j_gene: TRBJ1-1; d_gene: NA; abundance: NA; CDR3aa: CASREQVTEAFF; CDR3nt: TGTGCCAGCAGAGAACAGGTCACTGAAGCTTTCTTT
v_gene: TRBV7-2; j_gene: TRBJ1-4; d_gene: NA; abundance: NA; CDR3aa: CASSLVGYSRNEKLFF; CDR3nt: TGTGCCAGCAGCTTAGTTGGTTACAGCCGAAATGAAAAACTGTTTTTT
v_gene: TRBV11-2; j_gene: TRBJ2-5; d_gene: TRBD1; abundance: few; CDR3aa: CASSHDRGQGVVETQYF; CDR3nt: TGTGCCAGCAGCCACGACAGGGGGCAGGGGGTCGTGGAGACCCAGTACTTC
v_gene: TRBV29-1; j_gene: TRBJ1-1; d_gene: NA; abundance: NA; CDR3aa: CSVEDYQGAFF; CDR3nt: TGCAGCGTTGAAGACTACCAGGGAGCTTTCTTT
v_gene: TRBV27; j_gene: TRBJ1-1; d_gene: TRBD1; abundance: NA; CDR3aa: CASSLSPTGGYTEAFF; CDR3nt: TGTGCCAGCAGTTTATCCCCGACAGGGGGGTACACTGAAGCTTTCTTT
v_gene: TRBV5-4; j_gene: TRBJ2-3; d_gene: NA; abundance: once; CDR3aa: CASSPTGTDTQYF; CDR3nt: TGTGCCAGCAGCCCGACAGGCACAGATACGCAGTATTTT
v_gene: TRBV19; j_gene: TRBJ2-7; d_gene: TRBD1; abundance: NA; CDR3aa: CASSIDSATGVYEQYF; CDR3nt: TGTGCCAGTAGTATAGATTCGGCGACAGGGGTGTACGAGCAGTACTTC
v_gene: TRBV27; j_gene: TRBJ2-7; d_gene: TRBD1; abundance: NA; CDR3aa: CASSFLTGTGGFEQYF; CDR3nt: TGTGCCAGCAGTTTCCTGACCGGGACAGGGGGGTTCGAGCAGTACTTC
v_gene: TRBV10-3; j_gene: TRBJ2-1; d_gene: TRBD2; abundance: NA; CDR3aa: CAISEVPLAGGDEQFF; CDR3nt: TGTGCCATCAGTGAAGTCCCCCTAGCGGGAGGAGATGAGCAGTTCTTC